One T cell receptor (beta chain) is described in this entry. In the original workflow: It was from reference gene primer amplification that nucleated cell counts were estimated. Profiling relied on immunoSEQ multiplex PCR, and the TCRdb table lists in-frame clones only, not all of them. Clonal size and the V and J genes are those of that table, whereas D and trimming came from the DNA. The table records 150,000 to 200,000 clones, around 87% of them present only once. The data belong to a study of blood T cell repertoires in COVID-19. Study background: The samples span acute and convalescent COVID-19 from the United States, Italy and Spain. In each case, the material was cDNA or gDNA derived from T cells, B-cell-depleted T cells, or PBMCs.

Germline CDR1 reads MNHEY; CDR2 reads SMNVEV (reference sequence). Trimming removed 3 bases at V and 10 bases at J, with 19 bases between. The length of the CDR3 is 15 residues. Material: peripheral blood. The genes are TRBV27 and TRBJ2-1; tentative D call: TRBD1 (6 bases). This TCR came from a woman in her late teens or twenties who had recovered from COVID-19. This CDR3 is CASSFLGAPAKEQFF. The CDR3 DNA reads as TGTGCCAGCAGTTTCCTGGGGGCACCGGCAAAGGAGCAGTTCTTC.